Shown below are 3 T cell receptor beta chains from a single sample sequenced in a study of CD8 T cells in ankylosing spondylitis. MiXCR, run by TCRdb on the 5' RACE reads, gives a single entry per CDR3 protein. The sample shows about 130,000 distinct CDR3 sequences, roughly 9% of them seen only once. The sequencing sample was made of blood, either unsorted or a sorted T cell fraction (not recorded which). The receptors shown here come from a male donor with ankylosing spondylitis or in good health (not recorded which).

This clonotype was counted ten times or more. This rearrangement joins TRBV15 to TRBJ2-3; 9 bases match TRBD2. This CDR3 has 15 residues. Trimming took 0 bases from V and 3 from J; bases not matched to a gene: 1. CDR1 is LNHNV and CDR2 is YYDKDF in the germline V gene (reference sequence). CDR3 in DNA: TGTGCCACCAGCAGAGATAGCGGGAGAACAGATACGCAGTATTTT. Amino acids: CATSRDSGRTDTQYF.

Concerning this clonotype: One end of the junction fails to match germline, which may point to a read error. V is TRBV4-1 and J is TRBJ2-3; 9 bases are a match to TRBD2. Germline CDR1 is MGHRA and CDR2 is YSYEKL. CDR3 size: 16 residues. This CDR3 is CASSQVETSGTDTHYF. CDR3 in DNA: TGCGCCAGCAGCCAAGTGGAGACTAGCGGAACAGATACGCATTATTTT.

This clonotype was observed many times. The CDR3: CASSPRPTDEQFF. CDR3 DNA sequence: TGTGCCAGCAGCCCCCGTCCAACTGATGAGCAGTTCTTC. V and J are TRBV28 and TRBJ2-1; D uncertain. Looked up from germline, CDR1 is MDHEN and CDR2 is SYDVKM. CDR3 length: 13 residues. V lost 6 bases and J lost 8, with 14 bases in between.